This TCR beta chain was identified in a study of blood T cell repertoires in COVID-19. Study-wide background: The origin of the acute and convalescent COVID-19 samples was the United States, Italy and Spain. PBMCs, B-cell-depleted T cells, or T cells were the source of the cDNA or gDNA that made up the material.

Original analysis: Amplification of reference gene primers was used by the study to estimate nucleated cell counts. The protocol was immunoSEQ multiplex PCR, while the TCRdb copy is restricted to in-frame clones and leaves out a portion. V, J and clone size are those of that table, while D and trimming were read from the DNA. This sample has 80,000 to 100,000 clones, with 80% found just once. From germline, CDR1 is GTSNPN and CDR2 SVGIG (reference sequence). V was clipped by 3 bases and J by 0 bases, with 11 bases between them. The CDR3 extends over 14 amino acids. The gene calls are TRBV30 and TRBJ2-5; no reliable D call. This clonotype originated in a woman in her seventies with acute or convalescent COVID-19. Sequenced sample: peripheral blood. CDR3 loop: CAWRSGVYQETQYF. The DNA of the CDR3 is TGTGCCTGGAGAAGTGGAGTTTACCAAGAGACCCAGTACTTC.